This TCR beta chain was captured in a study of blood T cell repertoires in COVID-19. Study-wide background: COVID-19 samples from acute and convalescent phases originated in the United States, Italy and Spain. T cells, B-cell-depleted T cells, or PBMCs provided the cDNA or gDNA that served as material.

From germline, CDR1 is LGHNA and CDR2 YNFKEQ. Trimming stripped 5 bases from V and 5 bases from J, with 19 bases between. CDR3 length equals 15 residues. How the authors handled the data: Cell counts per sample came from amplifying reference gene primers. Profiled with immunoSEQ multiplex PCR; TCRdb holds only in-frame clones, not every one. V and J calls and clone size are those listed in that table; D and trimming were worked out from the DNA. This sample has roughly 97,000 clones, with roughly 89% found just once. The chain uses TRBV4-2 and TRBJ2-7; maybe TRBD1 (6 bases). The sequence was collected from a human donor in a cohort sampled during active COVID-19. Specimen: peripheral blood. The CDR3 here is CASSFPAQGVHEQYF. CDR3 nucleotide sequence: TGTGCCAGCAGCTTTCCGGCACAGGGCGTCCACGAGCAGTACTTC.